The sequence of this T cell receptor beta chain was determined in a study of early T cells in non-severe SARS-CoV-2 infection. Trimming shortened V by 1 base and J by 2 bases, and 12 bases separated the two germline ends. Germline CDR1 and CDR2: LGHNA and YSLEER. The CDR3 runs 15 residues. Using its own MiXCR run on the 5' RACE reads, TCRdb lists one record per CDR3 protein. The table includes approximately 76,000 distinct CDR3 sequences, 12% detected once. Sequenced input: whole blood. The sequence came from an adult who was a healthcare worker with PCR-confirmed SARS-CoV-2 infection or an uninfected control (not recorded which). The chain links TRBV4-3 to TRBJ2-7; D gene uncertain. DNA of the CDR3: TGCGCCAGCAGCCAAGGAAATAGTGGAACCTACGAGCAGTACTTC. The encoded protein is CASSQGNSGTYEQYF.